Listed below are T cell receptor beta chains from one sample, sequenced in a study of T-cell reconstitution after alpha-beta-depleted transplantation in children. TCRdb reprocessed the PCR reads with MiXCR, giving one entry per CDR3 protein. The table has around 130,000 distinct CDR3 sequences, roughly 9% seen once. Material: PBMCs, mostly from graft donor cells, obtained 180 days after TCRalphabeta/CD19-depleted stem cell transplant. Every receptor here comes from a girl in the first two years of life who had a stem cell transplant for combined immunodeficiency, so the T cells may come from the graft donor. Each CDR3 is given with its conserved first and last residue. A D gene is named only where the DNA matches it firmly. Part of the rows lack a size; the others show once, few, many or a class for expanded clones.

TRBV27,NA,many,17,TRBJ2-3,CASSSGEVGPSTDTQYF,TGTGCCAGCAGTTCTGGGGAAGTAGGACCGAGCACAGATACGCAGTATTTT
TRBV10-3,NA,NA,13,TRBJ2-7,CAISESWRGEQYF,TGTGCCATCAGTGAGTCTTGGCGCGGCGAGCAGTACTTC
TRBV5-1,TRBD1,NA,15,TRBJ1-1,CASSHPTGADTEAFF,TGCGCCAGCAGCCACCCGACAGGGGCTGACACTGAAGCTTTCTTT
TRBV4-3,NA,NA,14,TRBJ1-2,CASSQDRRGDGYTF,TGCGCCAGCAGCCAAGATAGGCGCGGCGATGGCTACACCTTC
TRBV28,TRBD1,NA,17,TRBJ1-3,CASSEGTGLLSGNTIYF,TGTGCCAGCAGCGAAGGGACAGGCCTTCTCTCTGGAAACACCATATATTTT
TRBV27,TRBD2,few,17,TRBJ2-3,CASSLSYGGGGTDTQYF,TGTGCCAGCAGTTTATCGTATGGGGGGGGAGGCACAGATACGCAGTATTTT
TRBV29-1,NA,many,14,TRBJ1-1,CSVASLSRFTEAFF,TGCAGCGTTGCTAGTTTGTCCCGGTTTACTGAAGCTTTCTTT
TRBV12-3/TRBV12-4,NA,NA,15,TRBJ2-5,CASSLQGRLIETQYF,TGTGCCAGCAGTTTACAGGGCCGACTGATAGAGACCCAGTACTTC
TRBV27,NA,few,16,TRBJ2-2,CASSSGHGGTSGELFF,TGTGCCAGCAGTTCTGGACACGGGGGAACGTCCGGGGAGCTGTTTTTT
TRBV7-9,NA,few,14,TRBJ2-7,CASSLGVAPREQYF,TGTGCCAGCAGCTTAGGCGTGGCCCCGAGGGAGCAGTACTTC
TRBV7-2,NA,many,16,TRBJ2-1,CASSLVPGVVWNEQFF,TGTGCCAGCAGCTTAGTACCGGGAGTAGTGTGGAATGAGCAGTTCTTC
TRBV20-1,NA,few,13,TRBJ2-7,CSATRDRGYEQYF,TGCAGTGCTACAAGGGACCGAGGCTACGAGCAGTACTTC
TRBV7-8,TRBD1,few,14,TRBJ2-7,CASNPGGLSYEQYF,TGTGCCAGCAACCCAGGGGGCCTCTCCTACGAGCAGTACTTC
TRBV20-1,NA,few,14,TRBJ2-2,CSAPGPLGTGELFF,TGCAGTGCCCCGGGCCCACTAGGCACCGGGGAGCTGTTTTTT
TRBV20-1,NA,few,13,TRBJ2-1,CSAPRGTYNEQFF,TGCAGTGCTCCTCGGGGAACCTACAATGAGCAGTTCTTC
TRBV28,TRBD2,NA,18,TRBJ2-7,CASSWGAGWLAGAHEQYF,TGTGCCAGCAGTTGGGGAGCAGGGTGGCTAGCGGGAGCCCACGAGCAGTACTTC
TRBV7-2,TRBD1,NA,15,TRBJ2-3,CASSRQGTYTDTQYF,TGTGCCAGCAGCCGACAGGGGACCTACACAGATACGCAGTATTTT
TRBV28,NA,NA,16,TRBJ2-4,CASSLRLGGAKNIQYF,TGTGCCAGCAGTTTACGCCTAGGGGGAGCCAAAAACATTCAGTACTTC
TRBV9,TRBD1,NA,15,TRBJ2-5,CASSATGAIQEAQYF,TGTGCCAGCAGCGCGACAGGGGCGATCCAAGAGGCCCAGTACTTC
TRBV7-3,TRBD2,NA,15,TRBJ2-1,CASSLAGGAYNEQFF,TGTGCCAGCAGCTTAGCGGGGGGAGCATACAATGAGCAGTTCTTC